These T cell receptor beta chains were read from a single sample in a study of T cells in localized non-small cell lung cancer. The protocol was immunoSEQ multiplex PCR, while the TCRdb copy is restricted to in-frame clones and leaves out a portion. This table holds roughly 35,000 clones, about 90% found once. The sample here was peripheral blood, taken before any cancer treatment. These receptors all come from a woman aged 40-70 years with stage I lung adenocarcinoma. The CDR3 runs from the conserved cysteine through the conserved F or W.

J gene: TRBJ1-4; V gene: TRBV6-6; CDR3 protein: CASSTGVEEKLFF
J gene: TRBJ1-2; V gene: TRBV10-3; CDR3 protein: CAISESQGGYYGYTF
J gene: TRBJ2-2; V gene: TRBV30; CDR3 protein: CAWTYPGLAGGGTGELFF
J gene: TRBJ2-3; V gene: TRBV5-6; CDR3 protein: CASSAPWRAGTDTQYF
J gene: TRBJ1-1; V gene: TRBV2; CDR3 protein: CASSEQGAMNTEAFF
J gene: TRBJ2-7; V gene: TRBV20-1; CDR3 protein: CSVQRSYEQYF
J gene: TRBJ2-3; V gene: TRBV19; CDR3 protein: CASSIDLAGLEDTQYF
J gene: TRBJ2-3; V gene: TRBV7-6; CDR3 protein: CASSYGEDTQYF
J gene: TRBJ2-5; V gene: TRBV18; CDR3 protein: CASSPMSETQYF
J gene: TRBJ2-5; V gene: TRBV9; CDR3 protein: CASSLTSVETQYF
J gene: TRBJ1-1; V gene: TRBV11-1; CDR3 protein: CASSLPGQGVWNTEAFF